This passage covers 27 T cell receptor beta chains from one sample sequenced in a study of blood T cell repertoires in COVID-19. Repertoires were generated with immunoSEQ multiplex PCR, while TCRdb's copy carries only in-frame clones and drops some. The table lists about 220,000 clones, about 80% of them singletons. The sequencing input was peripheral blood. The receptors were sampled from a woman between 55 and 75 years old with acute or convalescent COVID-19.

This chain connects TRBV18 to TRBJ1-1, with D maybe TRBD1 (6 bases). V lost 2 bases, J lost 3 bases, and 7 bases lay in between. This CDR3 spans 13 amino acids. Germline-derived CDR1 and CDR2 are KGHSH and LQKENI. CDR3 sequence reads: CASSPKGDTEAFF. The CDR3 bases are TGTGCCAGCTCACCAAAGGGGGACACTGAAGCTTTCTTT.

The chain uses TRBV30 and TRBJ1-2; 10 positions match TRBD1. Trimming removed 3 bases from V and 7 bases from J; junction bases left unmatched: 8. The germline V gene encodes CDR1 GTSNPN and CDR2 SVGIG (reference sequence). CDR3 length: 14 amino acids. CDR3 in DNA: TGTGCCTGGAGCCCCTACCGGGACAGGGGTGGCTACACCTTC. It codes for CAWSPYRDRGGYTF.

This chain uses TRBV20-1 with TRBJ1-2, with a tentative D call TRBD1 (5 bases). Per the germline V gene, CDR1 is DFQATT and CDR2 is SNEGSKA (reference sequence). V lost 3 bases and J lost 1, with 9 bases in between. The CDR3 sequence is 13 residues long. CDR3 coding DNA: TGCAGTGCTAGTGCTCAGGGTAACTATGGCTACACCTTC. Its protein is CSASAQGNYGYTF.

V gene TRBV2 combines with J gene TRBJ2-6; D is undetermined. The V gene's germline CDR1 is SNHLY and CDR2 FYNNEI. The V gene lost 6 bases and the J gene lost 0 bases, with 21 bases spanning the gap. The CDR3 contains 19 residues. CDR3 loop: CASSESLVQVTSGANVLTF. CDR3 DNA: TGTGCCAGCAGCGAGAGCCTCGTCCAGGTTACCTCTGGGGCCAACGTCCTGACTTTC.

The rearrangement joins TRBV6-5 to TRBJ1-2; D not certain. The CDR3 runs 15 residues. The V gene's germline CDR1 is MNHEY and CDR2 SVGAGI. The germline V and J ends were trimmed by 8 bases and 1 base, with 17 bases remaining between them. CDR3 coding DNA: TGTGCCAGCCAGAGGACGAGGACTAATAACTATGGCTACACCTTC. It codes for CASQRTRTNNYGYTF.

V is TRBV7-2 and J is TRBJ2-3; TRBD2 is a possible D gene (5 bases). V shed 1 base and J shed 3 bases, with 8 bases lying between them. Germline V CDR1 and CDR2: SGHTA, FQGNSA. The CDR3 is made up of 14 amino acids. The CDR3: CASSLDPGTDTQYF. The CDR3 nucleotides are TGTGCCAGCAGCTTAGACCCGGGGACAGATACGCAGTATTTT.

The rearrangement joins TRBV9 to TRBJ1-3, with TRBD1 matching 7 bases. The CDR3 loop spans 16 amino acids. The germline V gene has CDR1 SGDLS and CDR2 YYNGEE. V trimming: 0 bases; J trimming: 0 bases; junction bases outside the gene matches: 3. The CDR3 sequence: CASSVGGTDSGNTIYF. The CDR3 region has the DNA TGTGCCAGCAGCGTAGGGGGGACAGACTCTGGAAACACCATATATTTT.

This clone occurred many times. The J gene is TRBJ1-5, the V gene TRBV19, with D uncertain. The germline gives CDR1 LNHDA, CDR2 SQIVND (reference sequence). Trimming cost V 3 bases and J 0 bases, with 12 bases left between them. CDR3 length: 16 residues. CDR3 sequence: CASSIDAEYSNQPQHF. For the CDR3, the DNA is TGTGCCAGTAGTATTGATGCAGAATATAGCAATCAGCCCCAGCATTTT.

This rearrangement joins TRBV28 to TRBJ1-1; tentatively, D is TRBD1 (5 bases). CDR3 size: 13 residues. Germline CDR1 and CDR2: MDHEN and SYDVKM. Trimming removed 3 bases at V and 2 bases at J, with 7 bases between. The CDR3 reads CASSLTANTEAFF. For the CDR3, the DNA is TGTGCCAGCAGTTTGACAGCAAACACTGAAGCTTTCTTT.

The genes are TRBV11-2 and TRBJ2-3; TRBD1 is a possible D gene (6 bases). CDR3 length: 15 residues. Germline loops: CDR1 SGHAT, CDR2 FQNNGV. V was trimmed by 5 bases and J by 5 bases, leaving 17 bases between them. The CDR3 reads CASSPLAGVVDTQYF. The CDR3 DNA reads TGTGCCAGCAGCCCCCTGGCAGGGGTTGTAGATACGCAGTATTTT. Full variable domain (outside the CDR3, taken from reference TRBV11-2 and TRBJ2-3): EAGVAQSPRYKIIEKRQSVAFWCNPISGHATLYWYQQILGQGPKLLIQFQNNGVVDDSQLPKDRFSAERLKGVDSTLKIQPAKLEDSAVYLCASSPLAGVVDTQYFGPGTRLTVL.

The chain joins TRBV7-9 to TRBJ2-7; perhaps TRBD2 as D (5 bases). Trimming left V 4 bases short and J 3 bases short, with 19 bases between. CDR1 is SEHNR, CDR2 FQNEAQ, per germline (reference sequence). The CDR3 is 16 residues long. In nucleotides, the CDR3 is TGTGCCAGCAGCTCCCAGACTACCAGGCAAGTCTACGAGCAGTACTTC. This encodes CASSSQTTRQVYEQYF.

The CDR3 is CASSNRLAGYNEQFF. The CDR3 DNA reads as TGTGCCAGCAGCAATAGACTAGCGGGATACAATGAGCAGTTCTTC. This chain joins TRBV9 and TRBJ2-1, with 11 positions matching TRBD2. This CDR3 spans 15 amino acids. V lost 4 bases to trimming and J lost 4 bases; unmatched junction nucleotides: 4. In germline, CDR1 is SGDLS, CDR2 YYNGEE. Drawing the rest from reference TRBV9 and TRBJ2-1, the complete variable domain is DSGVTQTPKHLITATGQRVTLRCSPRSGDLSVYWYQQSLDQGLQFLIQYYNGEERAKGNILERFSAQQFPDLHSELNLSSLELGDSALYFCASSNRLAGYNEQFFGPGTRLTVL.

This chain connects TRBV7-2 to TRBJ2-3; 10 bases match TRBD2. The V gene end was trimmed by 1 base and the J gene end by 4 bases; junction bases not matched to a gene: 2. The CDR3 consists of 15 residues. The germline V gene has CDR1 SGHTA and CDR2 FQGNSA. The CDR3 sequence: CASSLGLAGADTQYF. The DNA for the CDR3 is TGTGCCAGCAGCTTAGGTCTAGCGGGGGCAGATACGCAGTATTTT.

This chain uses TRBV4-1 with TRBJ2-7; 11 nucleotides align to TRBD2. The CDR3 extends over 15 amino acids. Germline values: CDR1 MGHRA, CDR2 YSYEKL. The V segment lost 3 bases and the J segment 1 base; nucleotides outside the gene matches: 2. The CDR3 reads CASSQGLAVSYEQYF. In DNA form, the CDR3 reads TGCGCCAGCAGCCAGGGACTAGCGGTATCCTACGAGCAGTACTTC.

This sequence joins TRBV19 and TRBJ1-1; D might be TRBD1 (5 bases). Trimming shortened V by 1 base and J by 4 bases, and 10 bases separated the two germline ends. The germline V gene has CDR1 LNHDA and CDR2 SQIVND (reference sequence). This CDR3 is 14 amino acids long. CDR3 amino acids: CASSIGPGRTEAFF. CDR3 coding DNA: TGTGCCAGTAGTATAGGTCCAGGGCGCACTGAAGCTTTCTTT.

This clone showed up just once. This chain links TRBV6-5 with TRBJ1-1, with 9 bases aligning to TRBD1. Germline trimming cut 6 bases from V and 10 bases from J; bases unmatched to any gene: 9. Germline V CDR1 and CDR2: MNHEY, SVGAGI. This CDR3 spans 13 amino acids. The CDR3 sequence: CASSTTGGSGAFF. CDR3 nucleotides: TGTGCCAGCAGCACGACAGGGGGATCGGGAGCTTTCTTT.

This clone was counted once. CDR3 nucleotides: TGTGCCAGCAGCCCAGGGGACTACGAGCAGTACTTC. This gives the protein CASSPGDYEQYF. The chain links TRBV5-6 to TRBJ2-7; weak D call: TRBD1 (6 bases). Trimming shortened V by 4 bases and J by 3 bases, and 8 bases separated the two germline ends. CDR3 length equals 12 residues. Germline V gene lookup returns CDR1 SGHDT and CDR2 YYEEEE.

The rearrangement links TRBV7-2 to TRBJ1-1, with 7 bases aligning to TRBD1. Germline trimming cut 5 bases from V and 0 bases from J; bases unmatched to any gene: 6. Germline V gene lookup returns CDR1 SGHTA and CDR2 FQGNSA. This CDR3 is 15 amino acids long. CDR3 DNA: TGTGCCAGCAGCCGCCGGAGGGGGCTGAACACTGAAGCTTTCTTT. Translated: CASSRRRGLNTEAFF.

DNA for the CDR3: TGCAGCGTCCAACAGGGGGCAACTAACTATGGCTACACCTTC. Protein product: CSVQQGATNYGYTF. The rearrangement uses TRBV29-1 and TRBJ1-2; TRBD1 matches at 9 bases. This CDR3 is 14 amino acids long. From germline, CDR1 is SQVTM and CDR2 ANQGSEA. V shed 6 bases and J 0 bases; nucleotides not matched to a gene: 5.

The chain carries TRBV6-5 and TRBJ1-5, with a tentative D call TRBD1 (5 bases). Germline CDR1 and CDR2: MNHEY and SVGAGI. This CDR3 is built from 14 residues. Trimming left V 5 bases short and J 1 base short, with 9 bases between. The CDR3 sequence is CASSTPGSNQPQHF. CDR3 DNA: TGTGCCAGCAGTACTCCAGGGAGCAATCAGCCCCAGCATTTT.

V is TRBV6-6 and J is TRBJ1-2, with 7 nucleotides matching TRBD1. CDR1 and CDR2 from the germline V gene are MNHNY and SVGAGI (reference sequence). The CDR3 loop spans 13 amino acids. J lost 4 bases, V lost 6 bases, and 5 bases had no gene match. The CDR3 DNA reads TGTGCCAGCAGCCCGGACAGGATCTATGGCTACACCTTC. The encoded protein is CASSPDRIYGYTF.

The rearrangement links TRBV6-1 to TRBJ2-3; 10 nucleotides agree with TRBD2. The CDR3 sequence is 16 residues long. Germline trimming cut 4 bases from V and 4 bases from J; bases unmatched to any gene: 8. Germline lookup yields CDR1 MNHNS and CDR2 SASEGT. The CDR3 sequence: CASSAQRGGRSDTQYF. The CDR3 DNA follows: TGTGCCAGCAGTGCCCAGCGGGGGGGTAGATCAGATACGCAGTATTTT.

The J gene is TRBJ1-1, the V gene TRBV28; D possibly corresponds to TRBD1 (5 bases). CDR1 is MDHEN and CDR2 is SYDVKM in the germline V gene. The CDR3 has 14 residues. V lost 10 bases, J lost 4 bases, and 19 bases lay in between. The CDR3 DNA reads as TGTGCCACCACCAAGCCAGGGAAGAGCACTGAAGCTTTCTTT. Translation: CATTKPGKSTEAFF. The variable domain in full, with the rest retrieved from reference TRBV28 and TRBJ1-1, is DVKVTQSSRYLVKRTGEKVFLECVQDMDHENMFWYRQDPGLGLRLIYFSYDVKMKEKGDIPEGYSVSREKKERFSLILESASTNQTSMYLCATTKPGKSTEAFFGQGTRLTVV.

The V and J genes are TRBV12-5 and TRBJ1-4, with TRBD1 identical over 7 bases. The ends lost 0 bases at V and 6 bases at J; junction bases unmatched: 7. Per the germline V gene, CDR1 is LGHNT and CDR2 is FRNRAP. The CDR3 length is 16 residues. The CDR3 coding sequence is TGTGCTAGTGGTTTGGTAAGGGCAGGGGGTCATGAAAAACTGTTTTTT. It translates to CASGLVRAGGHEKLFF.

The CDR3, as DNA: TGTGCCAGCAGCTTAAAACCAGGCTACGAGCAGTACTTC. Translating it yields CASSLKPGYEQYF. V gene TRBV7-3 combines with J gene TRBJ2-7; D uncertain. The CDR3 is 13 residues long. V dropped 1 base and J dropped 3 bases, with 7 bases sitting between them. The germline V gene has CDR1 SGHTA and CDR2 FQGTGA.

The chain links TRBV11-2 to TRBJ2-3; TRBD2 matches 10 bases. This CDR3 region has 17 residues. The germline V gene has CDR1 SGHAT and CDR2 FQNNGV. V trimming: 6 bases; J trimming: 0 bases; junction bases outside the gene matches: 9. The CDR3 protein is CASSRSGGSASTDTQYF. CDR3 DNA sequence: TGTGCCAGCAGTCGTAGCGGGGGGTCTGCTAGCACAGATACGCAGTATTTT.

The sample holds one count of this clone. The chain recombines TRBV5-1 with TRBJ2-7, with unresolved D. CDR1 and CDR2 (germline): SGHRS, YFSETQ. V lost 0 bases, J lost 6 bases, and 7 bases lay in between. This CDR3 is 12 amino acids long. The DNA for the CDR3 is TGCGCCAGCAGCTTGGTGGCAGGCGAGCAGTACTTC. This gives the protein CASSLVAGEQYF.